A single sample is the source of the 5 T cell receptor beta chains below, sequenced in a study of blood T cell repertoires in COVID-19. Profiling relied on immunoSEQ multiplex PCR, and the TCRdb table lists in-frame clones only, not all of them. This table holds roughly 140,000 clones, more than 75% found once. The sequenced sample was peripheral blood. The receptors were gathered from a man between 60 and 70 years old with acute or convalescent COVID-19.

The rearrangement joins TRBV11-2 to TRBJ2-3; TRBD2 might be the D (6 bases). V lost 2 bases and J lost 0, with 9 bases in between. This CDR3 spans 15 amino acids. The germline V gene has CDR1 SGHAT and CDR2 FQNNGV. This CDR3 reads CASSLIAGSTDTQYF. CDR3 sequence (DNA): TGTGCCAGCAGCTTAATTGCGGGGAGCACAGATACGCAGTATTTT. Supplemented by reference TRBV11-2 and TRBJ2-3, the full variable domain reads EAGVAQSPRYKIIEKRQSVAFWCNPISGHATLYWYQQILGQGPKLLIQFQNNGVVDDSQLPKDRFSAERLKGVDSTLKIQPAKLEDSAVYLCASSLIAGSTDTQYFGPGTRLTVL.

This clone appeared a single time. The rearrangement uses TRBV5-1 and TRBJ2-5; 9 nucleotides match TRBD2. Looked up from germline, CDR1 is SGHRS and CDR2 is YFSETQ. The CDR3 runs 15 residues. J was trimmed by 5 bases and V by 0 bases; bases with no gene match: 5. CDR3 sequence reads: CASSLVAGGPETQYF. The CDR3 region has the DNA TGCGCCAGCAGCTTGGTTGCGGGAGGGCCGGAGACCCAGTACTTC.

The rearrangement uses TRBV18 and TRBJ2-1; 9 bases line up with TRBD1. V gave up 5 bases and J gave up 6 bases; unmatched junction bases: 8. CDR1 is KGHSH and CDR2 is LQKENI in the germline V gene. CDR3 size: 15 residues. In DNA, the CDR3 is TGTGCCAGCTCATCTCAGGGACAGGGAGCCAATGAGCAGTTCTTC. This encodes CASSSQGQGANEQFF.

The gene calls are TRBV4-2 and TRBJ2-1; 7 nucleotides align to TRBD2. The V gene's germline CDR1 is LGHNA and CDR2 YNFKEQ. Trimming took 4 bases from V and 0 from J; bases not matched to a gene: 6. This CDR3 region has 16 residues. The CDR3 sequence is CASSRGGGSSYNEQFF. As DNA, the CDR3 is TGTGCCAGCAGCCGTGGCGGGGGAAGCTCCTACAATGAGCAGTTCTTC.

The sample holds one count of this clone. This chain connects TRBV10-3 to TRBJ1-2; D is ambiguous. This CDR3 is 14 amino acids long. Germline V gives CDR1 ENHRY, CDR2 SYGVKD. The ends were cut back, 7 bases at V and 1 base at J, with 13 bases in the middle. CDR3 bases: TGTGCCATCACCTCAGAAAATTTTAACTATGGCTACACCTTC. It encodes CAITSENFNYGYTF.